This TCR beta chain was captured in a study of somatic mutations in cytotoxic T cells in rheumatoid arthritis. The V gene's germline CDR1 is MNHEY and CDR2 SMNVEV (reference sequence). Trimming cost V 3 bases and J 4 bases, with 15 bases left between them. CDR3 length: 15 residues. The data were produced by immunoSEQ multiplex PCR, yet TCRdb's version contains in-frame clones alone and is incomplete. The repertoire holds 5,500 to 8,500 clones, with roughly four fifths as singletons. Material: CD8+ T cells sorted from blood. The clonotype comes from a woman in her sixties in good health. The chain recombines TRBV27 with TRBJ2-5; perhaps TRBD2 as D (6 bases). CDR3 DNA sequence: TGTGCCAGCAGTTTTGGGGGGAGGCCGAGAGAGACCCAGTACTTC. Residues: CASSFGGRPRETQYF.